One sample yielded the 22 T cell receptor beta chains listed below, sequenced in a study of healthy donors' naive CD4 and CD8 T cells. Starting from about 0.45 ug of total RNA, TCR libraries were made with linear amplification. TCRdb redid the calling of the reads with MiXCR, one entry per CDR3 protein. Of roughly 200,000 distinct CDR3 sequences in the sample, about 74% were seen once. Sequenced sample: naive CD4+ and CD8+ T cells sorted from blood, pooled from several donors. All receptors come from a pool of human donors in good health; the sample pools cells from several healthy donors.

The chain links TRBV4-1 to TRBJ1-1, with D possibly being TRBD1 (5 bases). Trimming left V 0 bases short and J 4 bases short, with 12 bases between. The CDR3 totals 15 residues. Germline V gene lookup returns CDR1 MGHRA and CDR2 YSYEKL. CDR3 sequence (DNA): TGCGCCAGCAGCCAAGATCCAGGGAGGGTCACTGAAGCTTTCTTT. Translation gives CASSQDPGRVTEAFF.

The V gene is TRBV5-1, the J gene TRBJ2-4, with no clear D. The CDR3 contains 13 residues. V shed 4 bases and J shed 10 bases, with 15 bases lying between them. Germline values: CDR1 SGHRS, CDR2 YFSETQ. The CDR3 DNA is TGCGCCAGCAGCCCGTCCATGCCATCTATTCAGTACTTC. Translating it yields CASSPSMPSIQYF.

The V and J genes are TRBV6-5 and TRBJ1-2; 10 bases line up with TRBD1. The length of the CDR3 is 14 residues. With V trimmed by 7 bases and J by 7 bases, 9 bases remained unmatched. CDR1 is MNHEY and CDR2 is SVGAGI in the germline V gene. The CDR3 sequence is CASIPGTGVVGYTF. DNA of the CDR3: TGTGCCAGCATTCCCGGGACAGGGGTTGTTGGCTACACCTTC.

This chain uses TRBV10-3 with TRBJ2-7; D is unclear. This CDR3 is 12 amino acids long. V lost 3 bases and J lost 5, with 8 bases in between. Germline V CDR1 and CDR2: ENHRY, SYGVKD. The CDR3: CAISDSSHEQYF. In nucleotides, the CDR3 is TGTGCCATCAGTGACTCCAGTCACGAGCAGTACTTC.

The chain recombines TRBV19 with TRBJ2-7; D may correspond to TRBD1 or TRBD2 (5 bases each). V shed 3 bases and J shed 1 base, with 10 bases lying between them. The CDR3 is 14 amino acids. CDR1 is LNHDA and CDR2 is SQIVND in the germline V gene (reference sequence). The CDR3 protein is CASSMTGTSYEQYF. The CDR3, as DNA: TGTGCCAGTAGTATGACCGGGACGTCCTACGAGCAGTACTTC.

The J gene is TRBJ1-1, the V gene TRBV29-1; D is ambiguous. The CDR3 totals 12 residues. Per the germline V gene, CDR1 is SQVTM and CDR2 is ANQGSEA. V gave up 3 bases and J gave up 0 bases, with 5 bases separating them. The CDR3 DNA is TGCAGCGTTGATAAGCTGAACACTGAAGCTTTCTTT. Translating gives CSVDKLNTEAFF.

Only a few counts were recorded for this clonotype. This chain links TRBV29-1 with TRBJ1-1, with 9 positions matching TRBD1. CDR1 is SQVTM and CDR2 is ANQGSEA in the germline V gene. The CDR3 runs to 13 residues. V lost 2 bases and J lost 10; bases outside the gene matches: 8. CDR3 in amino acids: CSVEPTGGVGAFF. The CDR3 region has the DNA TGCAGCGTTGAACCCACAGGGGGCGTGGGAGCTTTCTTT.

The rearrangement joins TRBV30 to TRBJ2-1; D may correspond to TRBD1 or TRBD2 (5 bases each). Germline lookup yields CDR1 GTSNPN and CDR2 SVGIG (reference sequence). Trimming removed 0 bases from V and 9 bases from J, with 18 bases in between. CDR3 length equals 15 residues. This CDR3 reads CAWSVQEWGSGEQFF. The CDR3, as DNA: TGTGCCTGGAGTGTCCAGGAGTGGGGGTCGGGTGAGCAGTTCTTC.

The chain recombines TRBV5-6 with TRBJ1-2; 8 bases fit TRBD1. Per germline, CDR1 SGHDT and CDR2 YYEEEE. With V trimmed by 4 bases and J by 6 bases, 8 bases remained unmatched. CDR3 length: 14 residues. This CDR3 reads CASSLGTGWDGYTF. As DNA, the CDR3 is TGTGCCAGCAGCCTGGGGACAGGATGGGATGGCTACACCTTC.

The V call is TRBV6-2 or TRBV6-3, the J call TRBJ2-7, with a possible D match to TRBD2 (6 bases). Trimming cost V 4 bases and J 3 bases, with 13 bases left between them. CDR1 is MNHEY and CDR2 is SVGEGT in the germline V gene. The CDR3 spans 14 residues. CDR3: CASSSGLTLYEQYF. CDR3 DNA: TGTGCCAGCAGTTCGGGACTGACCCTCTACGAGCAGTACTTC.

This chain uses TRBV15 with TRBJ2-3; D gene ambiguous. Per the germline V gene, CDR1 is LNHNV and CDR2 is YYDKDF (reference sequence). Trimming took 5 bases from V and 6 from J, leaving 12 bases between them. The CDR3 spans 13 residues. CDR3 sequence reads: CATSEFLGDTQYF. The CDR3 DNA sequence: TGTGCCACCAGCGAATTTCTGGGGGATACGCAGTATTTT.

The chain recombines TRBV30 with TRBJ2-7; tentative D call: TRBD2 (5 bases). The germline V gene has CDR1 GTSNPN and CDR2 SVGIG (reference sequence). The CDR3 totals 14 residues. Trimming took 2 bases from V and 2 from J, leaving 13 bases between them. CDR3 residues: CAWSQDRGAYEQYF. CDR3 nucleotide sequence: TGTGCCTGGAGTCAAGATCGGGGAGCCTACGAGCAGTACTTC.

This clonotype was seen only a few times. The CDR3 sequence is CASSPRGRSYEQYF. The CDR3 DNA follows: TGTGCCAGCTCACCACGGGGCCGCTCCTACGAGCAGTACTTC. The chain recombines TRBV18 with TRBJ2-7; a weak D match, TRBD1 (5 bases). Germline V gene sequence: CDR1 KGHSH, CDR2 LQKENI. This CDR3 has 14 amino acids. V was pared by 1 base and J by 0 bases, with 7 bases between. Variable domain in full (rest from reference TRBV18 and TRBJ2-7): NAGVMQNPRHLVRRRGQEARLRCSPMKGHSHVYWYRQLPEEGLKFMVYLQKENIIDESGMPKERFSAEFPKEGPSILRIQQVVRGDSAAYFCASSPRGRSYEQYFGPGTRLTVT.

A few counts support this clonotype. V gene TRBV6-5 combines with J gene TRBJ2-1, with 8 bases matching TRBD1. Trimming at V came to 3 bases and at J to 4 bases, leaving 8 bases not matched to a gene. The CDR3 runs 16 residues. From germline, CDR1 is MNHEY and CDR2 SVGAGI. CDR3 DNA: TGTGCCAGCAGTTATTCGACAGGGGAAACGTACAATGAGCAGTTCTTC. This gives the protein CASSYSTGETYNEQFF.

The chain recombines TRBV5-5 with TRBJ1-6; TRBD1 agrees at 7 bases. Germline V gives CDR1 SGHKS, CDR2 YYEKEE (reference sequence). V lost 6 bases, J lost 1 base, and 16 bases stayed unmatched. The CDR3 is made up of 19 amino acids. The CDR3 region is CASKGNRDSGTSYNSPLHF. CDR3 DNA sequence: TGTGCCAGCAAGGGAAACCGGGACAGCGGAACGTCCTATAATTCACCCCTCCACTTT. Complete variable domain (other parts from reference TRBV5-5 and TRBJ1-6): DAGVTQSPTHLIKTRGQQVTLRCSPISGHKSVSWYQQVLGQGPQFIFQYYEKEERGRGNFPDRFSARQFPNYSSELNVNALLLGDSALYLCASKGNRDSGTSYNSPLHFGNGTRLTVT.

This chain links TRBV29-1 with TRBJ2-7; D remains unclear. The V and J ends lost 7 bases and 3 bases respectively, with 19 bases between them. Germline-derived CDR1 and CDR2 are SQVTM and ANQGSEA. The CDR3 has 14 residues. The CDR3 nucleotides are TGCAGCGCTCAGGACCGCTTGGTGAGCTACGAGCAGTACTTC. Translating gives CSAQDRLVSYEQYF.

J is TRBJ2-3 and V is TRBV5-5; 10 positions match TRBD2. Germline assignment: CDR1 SGHKS and CDR2 YYEKEE (reference sequence). This CDR3 region has 17 residues. The V and J ends lost 4 bases and 0 bases, in that order; junction bases with no gene match: 8. The DNA for the CDR3 is TGTGCCAGCAGCGCCTCGACTAGCGGGTCTAGCACAGATACGCAGTATTTT. Protein: CASSASTSGSSTDTQYF.

The V and J genes are TRBV5-4 and TRBJ2-3; D call uncertain. The CDR3 is made up of 12 amino acids. Germline CDR1 and CDR2: SGHNT and YYREEE (reference sequence). Trimming removed 0 bases at V and 7 bases at J, with 6 bases between. CDR3 sequence reads: CASSLERNTQYF. DNA of the CDR3: TGTGCCAGCAGCTTGGAGCGAAATACGCAGTATTTT.

The chain couples TRBV27 to TRBJ2-7; D gene unclear. The CDR3 is made up of 14 amino acids. Germline CDR1 is MNHEY and CDR2 is SMNVEV (reference sequence). The ends were cut back, 3 bases at V and 2 bases at J, with 11 bases in the middle. The CDR3 sequence: CASSFGSLPYEQYF. DNA for the CDR3: TGTGCCAGCAGTTTCGGCAGCCTCCCCTACGAGCAGTACTTC.

This CDR3 reads CAWSVYIVGQFGNEQFF. The CDR3 nucleotides read TGTGCCTGGAGTGTATACATCGTTGGACAGTTTGGAAATGAGCAGTTCTTC. The chain recombines TRBV30 with TRBJ2-1; D possibly corresponds to TRBD1 (6 bases). Trimming shortened V by 0 bases and J by 7 bases, and 22 bases separated the two germline ends. Germline V gene data show CDR1 as GTSNPN and CDR2 as SVGIG (reference sequence). The CDR3 contains 17 residues.

The chain employs TRBV30 and TRBJ2-3; 9 bases map to TRBD2. The V gene end was trimmed by 3 bases and the J gene end by 3 bases; junction bases not matched to a gene: 4. The CDR3 length is 14 residues. Looked up from germline, CDR1 is GTSNPN and CDR2 is SVGIG (reference sequence). The CDR3 DNA sequence: TGTGCCTGGAGCTGGACTAGCGAAACAGATACGCAGTATTTT. It codes for CAWSWTSETDTQYF.

This clonotype was observed a handful of times. The chain combines TRBV6-2 or TRBV6-3 with TRBJ2-1, with 9 bases aligning to TRBD2. The junction had 9 bases not matched to a gene; V was cut back by 4 bases and J by 5 bases. The CDR3 consists of 16 residues. From germline, CDR1 is MNHEY and CDR2 SVGEGT. CDR3 in DNA: TGTGCCAGCAGTTCGTATTGGCGGGAGGGGGACAATGAGCAGTTCTTC. This encodes CASSSYWREGDNEQFF.